This TCR beta chain came from a study of CD8+ T cells in alopecia areata. The germline gives CDR1 ENHRY, CDR2 SYGVKD. This CDR3 has 10 residues. cDNA reverse transcribed from extracted RNA served as the sequencing template. Measured with immunoSEQ multiplex PCR; TCRdb has only the in-frame clones, and not every one. This sample has roughly 110,000 clones, with 84% found just once. The treatment is: oral pan-JAK inhibitor, 5-10 mg twice daily. The sample holds a few counts of this clone. The chain carries TRBV10-3 and TRBJ2-6; D not resolved. Sequences were derived from CD8+ T cells sorted from blood, sampled at week 24, from a patient treated with tofacitinib. This clonotype was sampled from a human donor with alopecia areata. CDR3 nucleotides: TGTGCGGCTGGGGCCAACGTCCTGACTTTC. The encoded protein is CAAGANVLTF.